The T cell receptor (beta chain) under discussion was sequenced for a study of blood T cell repertoires in COVID-19. Study summary: Spain, Italy and the United States supplied samples that represented acute and convalescent COVID-19. T cells, B-cell-depleted T cells, or PBMCs supplied cDNA or gDNA.

Participants were aged roughly 18 to 90 years from 20 to 30 US areas. Study processing details: Estimation of nucleated cell counts relied on the amplification of reference gene primers. TCRdb's table, derived via immunoSEQ multiplex PCR, lists solely in-frame clones and lacks some. D and trimming were read from the DNA, whereas the V and J calls and clone size are those reported in that table. The table lists about 390,000 clones, around nine tenths of them singletons. Trimming left V 0 bases short and J 7 bases short, with 8 bases between. This CDR3 is 13 amino acids long. The germline CDR1 and CDR2 sequences are SGDLS and YYNGEE.

This rearrangement joins TRBV9 to TRBJ2-1; D remains unclear. This clonotype was sampled from a woman between 45 and 65 years old who had recovered from COVID-19. The sequenced sample was PBMCs or T cells enriched from blood (not recorded which). CDR3 nucleotide sequence: TGTGCCAGCAGCGTAGGGGCTGGGAATGAGCAGTTCTTC. This translates into CASSVGAGNEQFF.